The clone carrying this TCR beta chain was picked up one time. This specimen belongs to a study of Ad26.COV2.S vaccination and SARS-CoV-2 variants. Study summary: Intramuscular Ad26.COV2.S doses were given once or twice, 56 days apart.

The treatment is: about 20 received Ad26.COV2.S at low or high dose, single or two shots; about five received placebo; per-sample allocation not given. Specimen acquisition occurred on day 63 following the initial vaccine or placebo injection. With 3 bases removed from V and 7 bases from J, the gap between germline ends came to 8 bases. The CDR3 sequence is 13 residues long. CDR1 is SGDLS and CDR2 is YYNGEE in the germline V gene. Repertoires were generated with immunoSEQ multiplex PCR, while TCRdb's copy carries only in-frame clones and drops some. The data hold 450,000 to 550,000 clones, with about 88% observed a single time.

The clonotype originates from a person aged 18 to 65 who received the Ad26.COV2.S COVID-19 vaccine or a placebo. This chain connects TRBV9 to TRBJ1-6, with unresolved D. The specimen was peripheral blood, collected in a trial of Ad26.COV2.S vaccine versus placebo. CDR3 bases: TGTGCCAGCAGCGCCGACTGGAATTCACCCCTCCACTTT. Residues: CASSADWNSPLHF. The full variable domain, rest sourced from reference TRBV9 and TRBJ1-6, is DSGVTQTPKHLITATGQRVTLRCSPRSGDLSVYWYQQSLDQGLQFLIQYYNGEERAKGNILERFSAQQFPDLHSELNLSSLELGDSALYFCASSADWNSPLHFGNGTRLTVT.